This T cell receptor beta chain was found in a study of CD8 T cells in Susac syndrome. Findings of the study overall: The study conceded that its TCR sequencing and HLA analysis involved relatively few individuals.

A single count supports this clonotype. Its cognate antigen is unknown. In blood CD8+ and CD4+ T cells, TCR beta underwent sequencing. After removal of 5 bases from V and 0 bases from J, the junction contained 6 bases not matched to a gene. From germline, CDR1 is SGHAT and CDR2 FQNNGV. The CDR3 has 16 residues. Random hexamers served to reverse transcribe roughly 0.45 to 1 ug RNA. Amplification of TCR beta CDR3 by immunoSEQ multiplex PCR spanned 54 Vbeta and 13 Jbeta. Each CDR3 protein gets one entry after TCRdb re-called the immunoSEQ multiplex PCR reads with MiXCR. This table has under 200,000 distinct CDR3 sequences, under 95% appearing once.

The chain uses TRBV11-2 and TRBJ2-7, with 11 bases identical to TRBD2. The sequence was obtained from a human donor in good health. The sample taken for sequencing was CD4+ T cells from PBMCs. The CDR3 nucleotides read TGTGCCAGCAGCCCCAAACTAGCGGGGGCCTCCTACGAGCAGTACTTC. It encodes CASSPKLAGASYEQYF.